The 14 T cell receptor beta chains in this list originate from one sample, sequenced in a study of blood T cell repertoires in COVID-19. The repertoire was sequenced with immunoSEQ multiplex PCR; TCRdb's copy has only in-frame clones and lacks some. The data show 150,000 to 200,000 clones, around 81% seen once. Sequencing was performed on peripheral blood. These receptors originate from a man in his sixties with active or convalescent COVID-19.

This chain uses TRBV19 with TRBJ2-7, with TRBD1 matching over 8 bases. Looked up from germline, CDR1 is LNHDA and CDR2 is SQIVND (reference sequence). This CDR3 comprises 13 residues. V dropped 9 bases and J dropped 2; count of bases not matched to a gene: 6. Here the CDR3 reads CASQDRGTYEQYF. Here the CDR3 DNA reads TGTGCCAGCCAAGACAGGGGAACCTACGAGCAGTACTTC.

This sequence joins TRBV7-3 and TRBJ2-1, with 11 bases matching TRBD2. CDR3 length equals 15 residues. Trimming removed 4 bases from V and 6 bases from J; junction bases left unmatched: 5. Germline CDR1 SGHTA, CDR2 FQGTGA. This CDR3 is CASSSILAGANEQFF. As DNA, the CDR3 is TGTGCCAGCAGCTCCATACTAGCGGGGGCCAATGAGCAGTTCTTC.

V is TRBV5-4 and J is TRBJ2-1, with a possible D match to TRBD2 (6 bases). The CDR3 contains 15 residues. Germline lookup yields CDR1 SGHNT and CDR2 YYREEE (reference sequence). Trimming removed 6 bases from V and 7 bases from J, with 20 bases in between. The CDR3 DNA is TGTGCCAGCATGCGGAGGGGCGCCAACCAGAATGAGCAGTTCTTC. It yields the protein CASMRRGANQNEQFF.

The chain has TRBV3-1 (or the pseudogene TRBV3-2) and TRBJ2-2; D call uncertain. Between the trimmed V and J ends, which lost 4 bases and 10 bases, there was a span of 7 bases. Germline V gene lookup returns CDR1 LGHDT and CDR2 YNNKEL (reference sequence). This CDR3 is 11 amino acids long. In nucleotides, the CDR3 is TGTGCCAGCAGCCTGGGCTTGGAGCTGTTTTTT. The encoded protein is CASSLGLELFF.

This chain connects TRBV10-1 to TRBJ2-5; TRBD1 is a possible D gene (6 bases). Trimming removed 3 bases at V and 4 bases at J, with 12 bases between. This CDR3 spans 14 amino acids. Germline CDR1 WNHNN, CDR2 SYGVQD (reference sequence). The CDR3 sequence: CASSELGGAETQYF. The CDR3 DNA sequence: TGCGCCAGCAGTGAACTAGGGGGTGCAGAGACCCAGTACTTC.

The chain has TRBV7-8 and TRBJ2-7, with 8 bases that match TRBD2. Per the germline V gene, CDR1 is SGHVS and CDR2 is FQNEAQ. The CDR3 spans 12 residues. The trim removed 5 bases at V and 3 bases at J, leaving 0 bases unmatched. The CDR3: CASSRGGYEQYF. In DNA, the CDR3 is TGTGCCAGCAGCCGGGGGGGCTACGAGCAGTACTTC.

Comment on this clone: Other DNA sequences from this sample encode an identical CDR3 as well. The gene calls are TRBV18 and TRBJ2-3, with 8 positions matching TRBD1. V trimming: 3 bases; J trimming: 1 base; junction bases outside the gene matches: 6. This CDR3 has 16 amino acids. Germline V CDR1 and CDR2: KGHSH, LQKENI. This chain's CDR3 is CASSPLGQGGTDTQYF. The CDR3 bases are TGTGCCAGCTCACCCTTAGGACAGGGCGGCACAGATACGCAGTATTTT.

The V call is TRBV9, the J call TRBJ1-4, with 10 bases fitting TRBD1. Per the germline V gene, CDR1 is SGDLS and CDR2 is YYNGEE. This CDR3 region has 16 residues. The trim removed 2 bases at V and 7 bases at J, leaving 8 bases unmatched. The chain's CDR3 is CASSVHGTGAAEKLFF. The CDR3 coding sequence is TGTGCCAGCAGCGTCCACGGGACAGGGGCGGCTGAAAAACTGTTTTTT.

This chain links TRBV19 with TRBJ2-7; tentative D call: TRBD2 (5 bases). Germline values: CDR1 LNHDA, CDR2 SQIVND (reference sequence). V lost 10 bases to trimming and J lost 9 bases, with 22 bases between them. The CDR3 extends over 13 amino acids. This CDR3 reads CATARETSGVQYF. CDR3 in DNA: TGTGCCACCGCTAGGGAGACCTCCGGCGTGCAGTACTTC. The full variable domain, with the rest looked up from reference TRBV19 and TRBJ2-7, is DGGITQSPKYLFRKEGQNVTLSCEQNLNHDAMYWYRQDPGQGLRLIYYSQIVNDFQKGDIAEGYSVSREKKESFPLTVTSAQKNPTAFYLCATARETSGVQYFGPGTRLTVT.

The rearrangement joins TRBV7-6 to TRBJ1-1; TRBD1 matches at 7 bases. The V and J ends lost 0 bases and 4 bases, in that order; junction bases with no gene match: 11. CDR1 is SGHVS, CDR2 FNYEAQ, per germline. The CDR3 runs 17 residues. The CDR3 sequence: CASSLALDRSRGTEAFF. As DNA, the CDR3 is TGTGCCAGCAGCTTAGCGCTGGACAGGTCGAGGGGCACTGAAGCTTTCTTT.

The genes are TRBV5-1 and TRBJ1-2; D call uncertain. The germline CDR1 and CDR2 sequences are SGHRS and YFSETQ. There are 14 residues in the CDR3. Trimming removed 0 bases from V and 6 bases from J, with 12 bases in between. The CDR3 reads CASSLAWESDGYTF. CDR3 DNA: TGCGCCAGCAGCTTGGCGTGGGAGTCGGATGGCTACACCTTC.

The chain recombines TRBV18 with TRBJ2-1; 7 bases match TRBD1. CDR1 and CDR2 from the germline V gene are KGHSH and LQKENI. V lost 3 bases and J lost 4; bases outside the gene matches: 12. There are 17 residues in the CDR3. The CDR3 sequence is CASSPVNRDRRYNEQFF. The CDR3 DNA is TGTGCCAGCTCACCGGTAAACCGGGACAGAAGATACAATGAGCAGTTCTTC.

This chain joins TRBV25-1 and TRBJ2-1; maybe TRBD2 (5 bases). The CDR3 runs to 15 residues. Germline V lookup: CDR1 MGHDK, CDR2 SYGVNS. Trimming removed 6 bases from V and 0 bases from J, with 12 bases in between. The CDR3 DNA reads as TGTGCCAGCAGAGCCAGCGGTAGCTCCTACAATGAGCAGTTCTTC. This encodes CASRASGSSYNEQFF.

J is TRBJ2-7 and V is TRBV11-2; 8 bases are a match to TRBD1. V was clipped by 6 bases and J by 5 bases; unmatched bases: 9. There are 14 residues in the CDR3. Germline values: CDR1 SGHAT, CDR2 FQNNGV. The CDR3 spells CASSSTGVYDEQYF. The CDR3 DNA follows: TGTGCCAGCAGTTCGACAGGGGTGTACGACGAGCAGTACTTC.